This T cell receptor (beta chain) was identified during a study of T cell repertoires in cytomegalovirus infection. Overall study: The authors used CMV epitopes that were HLA-C-restricted (recently identified) and HLA-B-restricted (well studied).

TCRdb passed the reads through MiXCR, listing each CDR3 protein once. The table lists around 570,000 distinct CDR3 sequences, roughly 43% of them singletons. Study-wide results and caveats: There were HLA-C-restricted CMV-specific TCR beta clonotypes dominating the ex vivo response.

Comment on this clonotype: The antigen remains undetermined.

CDR3 length equals 14 residues. Trimming removed 4 bases from V and 6 bases from J, with 13 bases in between. Germline-derived CDR1 and CDR2 are SGHRS and YFSETQ. The sequencing used cultured PBMCs, collected from culture after CMV antigen stimulation. The gene calls are TRBV5-1 and TRBJ2-2; the D gene is possibly TRBD1 (7 bases). The sequence was collected from a human donor in good health (CMV status not recorded). Some clones in this sample may be carry-over from other donors' samples. CDR3 nucleotides: TGCGCCAGCAGCGGACAGGAGGGTCCCGGGGAGCTGTTTTTT. This gives the protein CASSGQEGPGELFF.